This entry lists 3 T cell receptor beta chains sequenced from one sample in a study of OX40 agonist ivuxolimab in advanced cancers. This table comes from immunoSEQ multiplex PCR, and its TCRdb copy is limited to in-frame clones, with some not included. The table has approximately 84,000 clones, roughly 87% seen once. The starting material was CD4+ or CD8+ T cells sorted from blood, obtained in a trial of the OX40 agonist ivuxolimab. These receptors were obtained from an adult with an advanced solid tumor such as melanoma, head and neck, liver or kidney cancer.

The chain is built from TRBV7-3 and TRBJ2-3, with D uncertain. Germline lookup yields CDR1 SGHTA and CDR2 FQGTGA. This CDR3 has 13 residues. Trimming stripped 2 bases from V and 1 base from J, with 4 bases between. The CDR3: CASSLDRTDTQYF. The CDR3 nucleotides are TGTGCCAGCAGCTTAGATCGCACAGATACGCAGTATTTT.

The CDR3 bases are TGTGCCAGCAGCTCGTACGGGACAGGGATTGACGGCACTGAAGCTTTCTTT. As protein: CASSSYGTGIDGTEAFF. The V and J genes are TRBV7-9 and TRBJ1-1; TRBD1 matches at 9 bases. The CDR3 contains 17 residues. The ends lost 4 bases at V and 4 bases at J; junction bases unmatched: 13. CDR1 SEHNR and CDR2 FQNEAQ come from the germline V gene (reference sequence).

This chain uses TRBV10-3 with TRBJ2-3; TRBD2 agrees at 7 bases. Trimming took 4 bases from V and 3 from J; bases not matched to a gene: 4. There are 14 residues in the CDR3. Germline V gives CDR1 ENHRY, CDR2 SYGVKD. The CDR3 sequence: CAISGSGTTDTQYF. CDR3 in DNA: TGTGCCATCAGTGGAAGCGGGACTACAGATACGCAGTATTTT.